The 10 T cell receptor beta chains listed next were all sequenced from one sample in a study of cytomegalovirus exposure and HLA in healthy donors. The PCR had 60 Vbeta and 13 Jbeta primers. Profiling relied on immunoSEQ multiplex PCR, and the TCRdb table lists in-frame clones only, not all of them. This table lists some 55,000 clones. Sequenced: PBMCs. The receptors originated from a woman between 40 and 50 years old in good health and CMV-seronegative.

J is TRBJ2-7 and V is TRBV12-1; the table's D call, TRBD2, has no DNA check behind it. TRBV12-1 represents a pseudogene. The CDR3 length is 17 residues. DNA for the CDR3: TGTGCCAGCAGCTTGGGTCTACTAGCGGGGGTCGGCTACGAGCAGTACTTC. It specifies CASSLGLLAGVGYEQYF.

The rearrangement uses TRBV6-5 and TRBJ2-3; 10 bases align to TRBD2. Germline trimming cut 2 bases from V and 8 bases from J; bases unmatched to any gene: 10. Germline-derived CDR1 and CDR2 are MNHEY and SVGAGI. The CDR3 spans 16 residues. The CDR3 DNA sequence: TGTGCCAGCAGTTACGGTGAGCGGGGGGGCCAGAGTACGCAGTATTTT. It codes for CASSYGERGGQSTQYF.

The genes are TRBV7-2 and TRBJ2-1; TRBD1 matches at 9 bases. The V and J ends lost 4 bases and 8 bases, in that order; junction bases with no gene match: 6. This CDR3 has 14 amino acids. The germline gives CDR1 SGHTA, CDR2 FQGNSA. DNA for the CDR3: TGTGCCAGCAGCTCCGGGACAGGGTTTGATGAGCAGTTCTTC. The encoded protein is CASSSGTGFDEQFF.

The rearrangement links TRBV18 to TRBJ2-2; TRBD2 aligns across 10 bases. The germline V gene has CDR1 KGHSH and CDR2 LQKENI. J gave up 3 bases and V 0 bases, and 13 bases lay outside the gene matches. The CDR3 contains 20 residues. CDR3 bases: TGTGCCAGCTCACCACCGGGCGCGCTACTAGCGGGAAGGCACACCGGGGAGCTGTTTTTT. Protein: CASSPPGALLAGRHTGELFF.

The rearrangement links TRBV4-2 to TRBJ2-6, with D tentatively TRBD2 (5 bases). The CDR3 covers 16 residues. Trimming took 0 bases from V and 0 from J, leaving 6 bases between them. The germline V gene encodes CDR1 LGHNA and CDR2 YNFKEQ. The DNA of the CDR3 is TGTGCCAGCAGCCAAGATCGGGACTCTGGGGCCAACGTCCTGACTTTC. Translating it yields CASSQDRDSGANVLTF.

The chain is built from TRBV5-1 and TRBJ2-7; tentatively, D is TRBD1 (5 bases). The V gene's germline CDR1 is SGHRS and CDR2 YFSETQ. This CDR3 has 16 residues. V lost 0 bases and J lost 0, with 13 bases in between. The CDR3 region has the DNA TGCGCCAGCAGCTTGGCGCAGGGCCTAAGCTCCTACGAGCAGTACTTC. Its translation: CASSLAQGLSSYEQYF.

The V and J genes are TRBV7-9 and TRBJ1-2; perhaps TRBD1 as D (5 bases). Germline values: CDR1 SEHNR, CDR2 FQNEAQ (reference sequence). The CDR3 contains 11 residues. The CDR3 protein is CYGGSNYGYTF. CDR3 nucleotides: TGTTATGGGGGGAGTAACTATGGCTACACCTTC. Full variable domain (missing parts from reference TRBV7-9 and TRBJ1-2): DTGVSQNPRHKITKRGQNVTFRCDPISEHNRLYWYRQTLGQGPEFLTYFQNEAQLEKSRLLSDRFSAERPKGSFSTLEIQRTEQGDSAMYLCYGGSNYGYTFGSGTRLTVV.

This chain links TRBV7-9 with TRBJ2-7; a possible D gene is TRBD1 (6 bases). V lost 2 bases and J lost 7, with 12 bases in between. Germline V gene lookup returns CDR1 SEHNR and CDR2 FQNEAQ (reference sequence). The CDR3 runs 13 residues. In nucleotides, the CDR3 is TGTGCCAGCAGCTTATCTCGACAGGCAGAGCAGTACTTC. This codes for CASSLSRQAEQYF.

DNA of the CDR3: TGTGCCAGCAGTAACGAACAGGGGTTCGACGAGCAGTACTTC. Protein product: CASSNEQGFDEQYF. V gene TRBV6-5 combines with J gene TRBJ2-7; 7 positions agree with TRBD1. CDR3 length: 14 amino acids. In germline, CDR1 is MNHEY, CDR2 SVGAGI. With 5 bases clipped from V and 5 bases from J, the junction kept 9 bases outside the gene matches.

The chain joins TRBV6-1 to TRBJ1-1; D gene uncertain. Germline-derived CDR1 and CDR2 are MNHNS and SASEGT. Trimming cost V 8 bases and J 0 bases, with 10 bases left between them. The CDR3 runs to 13 residues. The CDR3 region is CASSWAVNTEAFF. CDR3 coding DNA: TGTGCCAGCTCGTGGGCAGTGAACACTGAAGCTTTCTTT.